The 4 T cell receptor beta chains below all came from one sample that was sequenced in a study of persistence of HIV-infected CD4 T cells. For these receptors, no antigen is known. Anti-CD3/anti-CD28 beads served as a nonspecific positive control stimulus. CD4+ T cells upregulating both CD40 ligand and CD69 were sorted as responding cells. Sequencing used immunoSEQ version 4 in survey mode. Measured with immunoSEQ multiplex PCR; TCRdb has only the in-frame clones, and not every one. The profile shows approximately 44,000 clones, 70% to 90% of them singletons. Specimen: CD4+ T cells sorted from PBMCs after approximately 20-hour stimulation, collected from a patient who received antiretroviral therapy. Source of these receptors: an adult man with HIV who was CMV-seropositive.

This clone was observed a few times. The CDR3 is CASRVSTTEAFF. CDR3 sequence (DNA): TGTGCCAGCAGGGTATCTACAACTGAAGCTTTCTTT. V is TRBV2 and J is TRBJ1-1; D gene uncertain. Germline V gene sequence: CDR1 SNHLY, CDR2 FYNNEI. V lost 6 bases, J lost 5 bases, and 10 bases lay in between. The CDR3 extends over 12 amino acids.

J is TRBJ1-5 and V is TRBV3-1 (or the pseudogene TRBV3-2), with a tentative D call TRBD1 (5 bases). The CDR3 is 14 residues long. V lost 1 base, J lost 3 bases, and 7 bases lay in between. Germline loops: CDR1 LGHDT, CDR2 YNNKEL (reference sequence). The CDR3 DNA follows: TGTGCCAGCAGCCAAGCAGGGAACAATCAGCCCCAGCATTTT. Translation gives CASSQAGNNQPQHF.

This clone was found once. In the same sample, other DNA sequences code for this CDR3. The V call is TRBV6-5, the J call TRBJ2-7, with a weak D call TRBD2 (5 bases). Looked up from germline, CDR1 is MNHEY and CDR2 is SVGAGI. The CDR3 is made up of 12 amino acids. Deletions cut 2 bases from V and 3 bases from J, with 5 bases between. The CDR3 protein is CASSYRGYEQYF. Here the CDR3 DNA reads TGTGCCAGCAGTTACCGGGGCTACGAGCAGTACTTC.

This clone was observed once. The chain uses TRBV7-2 and TRBJ2-1; D ambiguous. Trimming pared 5 bases from V and 7 bases from J, leaving 18 bases between. The CDR3 is 15 amino acids. Germline loops: CDR1 SGHTA, CDR2 FQGNSA. The CDR3 reads CASSPLIGPGNEQFF. Here the CDR3 DNA reads TGTGCCAGCAGCCCCTTAATCGGTCCTGGGAATGAGCAGTTCTTC. Full variable domain (rest looked up from reference TRBV7-2 and TRBJ2-1): GAGVSQSPSNKVTEKGKDVELRCDPISGHTALYWYRQSLGQGLEFLIYFQGNSAPDKSGLPSDRFSAERTGGSVSTLTIQRTQQEDSAVYLCASSPLIGPGNEQFFGPGTRLTVL.